The rows below give T cell receptor beta chains drawn from one sample of a study of shared clonotypes between healthy human individuals. The data were produced by immunoSEQ multiplex PCR, yet TCRdb's version contains in-frame clones alone and is incomplete. The sample includes about 380,000 clones, roughly 96% of them seen just once. The sequenced material came from memory CD8+ T cells sorted from blood. The receptors originated from a man younger than 45 in good health. CDR3s include the opening cysteine and the closing phenylalanine or tryptophan. The D gene is left open where the match is weak. Rows give clone size only sometimes, using once, few, many, or a class for an expanded clone.

DNA,CDR3,size,D,length,V,J
TGTGCCAGCAGTTTTCCGGAGGGAAGCACTGAAGCTTTCTTT,CASSFPEGSTEAFF,.,.,14,TRBV28,TRBJ1-1
TGTGCCAGCCAATGGCGGGAGGGCGATGAGCAGTTCTTC,CASQWREGDEQFF,.,TRBD2,13,TRBV7-9,TRBJ2-1
TGTGCCAGCAGCTTAGGTCAGACCTACGAGCAGTACTTC,CASSLGQTYEQYF,.,.,13,TRBV11-2,TRBJ2-7
TGCAGCGTTGACACCTACAATGAGCAGTTCTTC,CSVDTYNEQFF,.,.,11,TRBV29-1,TRBJ2-1
TGTGCCAGCATCTCGGAGGACAGGGTCAACGAGCAGTACTTC,CASISEDRVNEQYF,.,TRBD1,14,TRBV28,TRBJ2-7
TGTGCCAGCAGCTTGGTGACTAGCGGGACCCTTACGCAGTATTTT,CASSLVTSGTLTQYF,.,TRBD2,15,TRBV5-5,TRBJ2-3
TGTGCCAGCGGCGGGTCGGGACTATCGTCCCGCGAGCAGTTCTTC,CASGGSGLSSREQFF,.,TRBD2,15,TRBV2,TRBJ2-1
TGTGCCATCAGTGAATTGCTAGCGGATAAATCAGATACGCAGTATTTT,CAISELLADKSDTQYF,.,TRBD2,16,TRBV10-3,TRBJ2-3
TGTGCCAGCAGTGCCCCTCAGGGCGATGAGCAGTTCTTC,CASSAPQGDEQFF,.,.,13,TRBV6-1,TRBJ2-1
TGTGCCAGCAGCTTGACTAGCAGGAGCTCCTACAATGAGCAGTTCTTC,CASSLTSRSSYNEQFF,.,TRBD2,16,TRBV7-8,TRBJ2-1
TGTGCCAGCTCCACCGGGAGGCCCACAGATACGCAGTATTTT,CASSTGRPTDTQYF,.,TRBD2,14,TRBV6-1,TRBJ2-3
TGTGCCAGCAGTTCCATAAGAGCGGGAGGACCCTCCTACGAGCAGTACTTC,CASSSIRAGGPSYEQYF,.,TRBD2,17,TRBV28,TRBJ2-7
TGTGCTAGCAGTGCAGGGCAAGAGACCCAGTACTTC,CASSAGQETQYF,.,.,12,TRBV7-7,TRBJ2-5
TGTGCCAGCAGCTCGGGACTAGCGGACAATGAGCAGTTCTTC,CASSSGLADNEQFF,few,TRBD2,14,TRBV7-9,TRBJ2-1
TGTGCCAGCAGCTTGGGCCAGGGTTATGGCTACACCTTC,CASSLGQGYGYTF,.,.,13,TRBV7-4,TRBJ1-2
TGTGCCAGCACCGCGACCAAGGTAGTCCTCAATCAGCCCCAGCATTTT,CASTATKVVLNQPQHF,once,.,16,TRBV28,TRBJ1-5
TGTGCCAGCAGTTTATTTTTGAGCACGGTTAGTACGCAGTATTTT,CASSLFLSTVSTQYF,.,.,15,TRBV28,TRBJ2-3
TGTGCCAGCAGTGAATTAGGGACAGGGGGCACCGAGCAGTACTTC,CASSELGTGGTEQYF,.,TRBD1,15,TRBV6-1,TRBJ2-7
TGTGCCAGCAGTCTTCAGGTTTTCGAGGCGCAGTTCTTC,CASSLQVFEAQFF,.,.,13,TRBV2,TRBJ2-1
TGTGCCAGCAGTGAAGCGCTGTCTGGAAACACCATATATTTT,CASSEALSGNTIYF,.,.,14,TRBV2,TRBJ1-3
TGTGCCACCTCACTCAGACGGACCCAAGAGACCCAGTACTTC,CATSLRRTQETQYF,.,.,14,TRBV19,TRBJ2-5
TGTGCCAGCAGTTTCCCCCCAATTAAATTCTTT,CASSFPPIKFF,.,.,11,TRBV28,TRBJ1-1
TGTGCCAGCAGTTTTTTTCAGCCCCAGCATTTT,CASSFFQPQHF,.,.,11,TRBV28,TRBJ1-5
TGTGCCAGCAGGGGCTCTGGGGCCAACGTCCTGACTTTC,CASRGSGANVLTF,once,.,13,TRBV7-6,TRBJ2-6
TGTGCTAGCAGCTTATCCCGACAAGAGACCCAGTACTTC,CASSLSRQETQYF,.,.,13,TRBV7-7,TRBJ2-5
TGTGCCAGCAGTGAATATGTCAGGTTCTACGAGCAGTACTTC,CASSEYVRFYEQYF,.,.,14,TRBV6-1,TRBJ2-7
TGTGCCAGCAGCTTAGTCGGGGACAGGGCCGCAGAGACCCAGTACTTC,CASSLVGDRAAETQYF,.,TRBD1,16,TRBV7-2,TRBJ2-5
TGCGCCAGCAGCCAAGACGTTGCTGGGCCCCCGGATGAGCAGTTCTTC,CASSQDVAGPPDEQFF,.,.,16,TRBV4-1,TRBJ2-1
TGTGCCAGCAGCCCGGATGGAGAGACCCAGTACTTC,CASSPDGETQYF,.,.,12,TRBV5-6,TRBJ2-5
TGTGCCAGCAGCCGGGACAGATCGCAAACTGGGGCCAACGTCCTGACTTTC,CASSRDRSQTGANVLTF,.,TRBD1,17,TRBV2,TRBJ2-6
TGTGCCAGCAGCTTATGGGGTGGTGGGTCTCGTGAAAACACCGGGGAGCTGTTTTTT,CASSLWGGGSRENTGELFF,.,.,19,TRBV11-2,TRBJ2-2
TGTGCCAGCAGCTCCGTGACGGGAGTAGGGAATGAGCAGTTCTTC,CASSSVTGVGNEQFF,.,.,15,TRBV7-6,TRBJ2-1
TGTGCCAGCAGTTTGCCCGGACCCTATGGCTACACCTTC,CASSLPGPYGYTF,.,.,13,TRBV28,TRBJ1-2
TGTGCCAGCAGGTACCACGGGGGCAACACAGATACGCAGTATTTT,CASRYHGGNTDTQYF,.,.,15,TRBV6-5,TRBJ2-3
TGTGCCAGCAGCAGACTAGGCTCGTGGGATACGCAGTATTTT,CASSRLGSWDTQYF,.,.,14,TRBV27,TRBJ2-3
TGTGCCATCAGGGACCCTAGCGGGATGGTAGATACGCAGTATTTT,CAIRDPSGMVDTQYF,.,TRBD2,15,TRBV10-3,TRBJ2-3
TGTGCCAGTAGTGTTTTAGCGGGAGAAGCAAGGTACGAGCAGTACTTC,CASSVLAGEARYEQYF,.,TRBD2,16,TRBV19,TRBJ2-7
TGTGCCAGCAGCTTAGGGACAGGGATACTTCTTAACTATGGCTACACCTTC,CASSLGTGILLNYGYTF,few,TRBD1,17,TRBV7-9,TRBJ1-2
TGCAGCGTCCTATACATGCGGGACAGGGGGAACGGGGAGCTGTTTTTT,CSVLYMRDRGNGELFF,.,TRBD1,16,TRBV29-1,TRBJ2-2
TGTGCCAGCAGTTTAAGAGGTTATAGCAATCAGCCCCAGCATTTT,CASSLRGYSNQPQHF,.,.,15,TRBV28,TRBJ1-5
TGTGCCAGCAGCCGAACCCGGGACAGGATCTACAATGAGCAGTTCTTC,CASSRTRDRIYNEQFF,.,TRBD1,16,TRBV14,TRBJ2-1
TGTGCCAGCTCATTCCGGGACAGACAGAATGAAAAACTGTTTTTT,CASSFRDRQNEKLFF,.,TRBD1,15,TRBV18,TRBJ1-4
TGTGCCAGCATTCCGGGCCTATCCTACGAGCAGTACTTC,CASIPGLSYEQYF,.,.,13,TRBV6-1,TRBJ2-7
TGCAGCGTTGCCCCTAGCGGGAGCTCCTACGAGCAGTACTTC,CSVAPSGSSYEQYF,.,TRBD2,14,TRBV29-1,TRBJ2-7
TGTGCCAGCAGCTTAGATAGGGGAAACACCATATATTTT,CASSLDRGNTIYF,.,.,13,TRBV7-9,TRBJ1-3
TGTGCCAGCAGTCCGGGACTAGCGGTCTCGGGAGATACGCAGTATTTT,CASSPGLAVSGDTQYF,.,TRBD2,16,TRBV27,TRBJ2-3
TGTGCCAGCACGCTAGGTGCGAGGACATGGGTCCTCCACTTT,CASTLGARTWVLHF,.,.,14,TRBV2,TRBJ1-6
TGCACCAGCAGCCAAGAAAGCGAGAAGGAGACCCAGTACTTC,CTSSQESEKETQYF,.,.,14,TRBV1,TRBJ2-5
TGTGCCAGCAGTCCCCCCCCACAGGGACCCAAGAACACTGAAGCTTTCTTT,CASSPPPQGPKNTEAFF,once,.,17,TRBV7-9,TRBJ1-1
TGTGCCTGGAGTGTTGGGGACGTCTATGGCTACACCTTC,CAWSVGDVYGYTF,once,.,13,TRBV30,TRBJ1-2
TGTGCCATCAGTGTAGCTAGCGGGTCCTACGAGCAGTACTTC,CAISVASGSYEQYF,.,TRBD2,14,TRBV10-3,TRBJ2-7
TGTGCCAGCAGTTTGCGGTGGGGGTACAATGAGCAGTTCTTC,CASSLRWGYNEQFF,once,.,14,TRBV28,TRBJ2-1
TGTGCCAGCAGCTTGAGAGGGAACACTGAAGCTTTCTTT,CASSLRGNTEAFF,once,.,13,TRBV9,TRBJ1-1
TGTGCCAGCAGCGCAGGGGGCTATGGCTACACCTTC,CASSAGGYGYTF,.,TRBD1,12,TRBV9,TRBJ1-2
TGTGCCAGCACCCTTGTTCAGGGGGCTTCCTACGAGCAGTACTTC,CASTLVQGASYEQYF,.,TRBD1,15,TRBV28,TRBJ2-7
TGTGCCAGCTCCCCACTAGCTGCGGCCAAAAACATTCAGTACTTC,CASSPLAAAKNIQYF,.,.,15,TRBV18,TRBJ2-4
TGTGCCAGCAGTTGGAAAGACTGGCTACAAAGTCGGGCCAACGTCCTGACTTTC,CASSWKDWLQSRANVLTF,.,.,18,TRBV27,TRBJ2-6
TGTGCCAGCAGCGACTACAGGGGGCCCAAGGGCACAGATACGCAGTATTTT,CASSDYRGPKGTDTQYF,.,TRBD1,17,TRBV11-2,TRBJ2-3
TGTGCCAGCAGCTTAGCCTTAAACCCCTACAATGAGCAGTTCTTC,CASSLALNPYNEQFF,.,.,15,TRBV7-2,TRBJ2-1
TGTGCCAGCAGAGGGACAGGGAACGAGCAGTACTTC,CASRGTGNEQYF,.,TRBD1,12,TRBV28,TRBJ2-7